The 30 T cell receptor beta chains in this list originate from one sample, sequenced in a study of blood T cell repertoires in COVID-19. Generated by immunoSEQ multiplex PCR, the TCRdb table keeps only in-frame clones and is missing some. The table records a few hundred thousand clones, around 90% of them present only once. The sample was PBMCs or T cells enriched from blood (not recorded which). All receptors derive from a woman aged 50 to 65 with acute COVID-19.

The gene calls are TRBV27 and TRBJ2-2; 8 nucleotides line up with TRBD2. Trimming cost V 6 bases and J 5 bases; bases outside gene matches: 8. The length of the CDR3 is 15 residues. In germline, CDR1 is MNHEY, CDR2 SMNVEV (reference sequence). The CDR3 reads CASRSGLGKTGELFF. The CDR3 DNA sequence: TGTGCCAGCAGATCGGGACTAGGGAAGACCGGGGAGCTGTTTTTT.

The J gene is TRBJ2-1, the V gene TRBV7-8, with TRBD2 matching over 8 bases. This CDR3 spans 15 amino acids. Germline CDR1 reads SGHVS; CDR2 reads FQNEAQ. The trim removed 5 bases at V and 10 bases at J, leaving 13 bases unmatched. The CDR3 loop reads CASSPGQREFGEQFF. The CDR3 DNA reads TGTGCCAGCAGCCCGGGTCAGCGGGAGTTCGGAGAGCAGTTCTTC.

The J gene is TRBJ2-2, the V gene TRBV25-1; TRBD2 might be the D (6 bases). The CDR3 extends over 15 amino acids. Germline assignment: CDR1 MGHDK and CDR2 SYGVNS. Trimming took 3 bases from V and 5 from J, leaving 13 bases between them. CDR3 in DNA: TGTGCCAGCAGTGACGGTAGCGGACGGACCGGGGAGCTGTTTTTT. Encoded protein: CASSDGSGRTGELFF. The full variable domain, rest sourced from reference TRBV25-1 and TRBJ2-2, is EADIYQTPRYLVIGTGKKITLECSQTMGHDKMYWYQQDPGMELHLIHYSYGVNSTEKGDLSSESTVSRIRTEHFPLTLESARPSHTSQYLCASSDGSGRTGELFFGEGSRLTVL.

This chain uses TRBV29-1 with TRBJ2-5, with 9 bases that match TRBD1. The CDR3 spans 14 residues. In germline, CDR1 is SQVTM, CDR2 ANQGSEA. Trimming cost V 5 bases and J 2 bases; bases outside gene matches: 6. In DNA, the CDR3 is TGCAGCGTTTATACAGGGGGCCGGCAAGAGACCCAGTACTTC. It yields the protein CSVYTGGRQETQYF.

The chain employs TRBV7-9 and TRBJ1-1, with 8 bases aligning to TRBD1. Germline V gene data show CDR1 as SEHNR and CDR2 as FQNEAQ (reference sequence). The V segment lost 5 bases and the J segment 0 bases; nucleotides outside the gene matches: 11. The CDR3 loop spans 17 amino acids. The CDR3 sequence: CASSPAGQGRLNTEAFF. CDR3 coding DNA: TGTGCCAGCAGCCCAGCAGGACAGGGACGGTTGAACACTGAAGCTTTCTTT.

This clone has more than one count but fewer than ten. The chain combines TRBV28 with TRBJ2-7; D may be TRBD2 (5 bases). Germline V gene sequence: CDR1 MDHEN, CDR2 SYDVKM. With 3 bases removed from V and 0 bases from J, the gap between germline ends came to 9 bases. This CDR3 has 14 residues. DNA for the CDR3: TGTGCCAGCAGTTTGGAGGAGATCTCCTACGAGCAGTACTTC. It is translated as CASSLEEISYEQYF.

This chain connects TRBV2 to TRBJ1-2; possible D gene TRBD1, 6 bases. CDR1 is SNHLY and CDR2 is FYNNEI in the germline V gene. The CDR3 is made up of 14 amino acids. V lost 5 bases, J lost 4 bases, and 14 bases lay in between. In DNA form, the CDR3 reads TGTGCCAGCAGTCTCGGTACAGGGCCCTATGGCTACACCTTC. Its protein product is CASSLGTGPYGYTF.

The CDR3 sequence: CASSPRRADGEKLFF. CDR3 coding DNA: TGTGCCAGCTCACCACGCAGGGCCGACGGTGAAAAACTGTTTTTT. The chain recombines TRBV18 with TRBJ1-4; D perhaps matches TRBD1 (5 bases). The CDR3 totals 15 residues. Deletions cut 1 base from V and 7 bases from J, with 13 bases between. Germline loops: CDR1 KGHSH, CDR2 LQKENI.

This chain links TRBV7-3 with TRBJ2-1; weak D call: TRBD2 (6 bases). The CDR3 extends over 17 amino acids. Germline CDR1 reads SGHTA; CDR2 reads FQGTGA. The V gene lost 2 bases and the J gene lost 1 base, with 15 bases spanning the gap. The CDR3 reads CASSLGTGTPSYNEQFF. The CDR3 DNA follows: TGTGCCAGCAGCTTAGGGACCGGGACTCCTTCCTACAATGAGCAGTTCTTC.

The J gene is TRBJ1-1, the V gene TRBV19; perhaps TRBD1 as D (5 bases). The ends were cut back, 4 bases at V and 4 bases at J, with 10 bases in the middle. This CDR3 comprises 13 residues. The germline gives CDR1 LNHDA, CDR2 SQIVND (reference sequence). The CDR3 DNA sequence: TGTGCCAGTAGTAGGTCAGGGATCACTGAAGCTTTCTTT. Protein sequence: CASSRSGITEAFF.

V and J are TRBV6-2 or TRBV6-3 and TRBJ2-1; D is undetermined. The CDR3 spans 11 residues. V dropped 0 bases and J dropped 8 bases, with 2 bases sitting between them. Germline CDR1 and CDR2: MNHEY and SVGEGT. Here the CDR3 reads CASSYSYEQFF. As DNA, the CDR3 is TGTGCCAGCAGTTACTCCTATGAGCAGTTCTTC.

This chain links TRBV5-1 with TRBJ1-2, with D unresolved. The CDR3 consists of 15 residues. Germline CDR1 and CDR2: SGHRS and YFSETQ. Between the trimmed V and J ends, which lost 0 bases and 2 bases, there was a span of 11 bases. The CDR3 bases are TGCGCCAGCAGCTTGGGGTACGGAGAGAACTATGGCTACACCTTC. Translation gives CASSLGYGENYGYTF.

The chain carries TRBV3-1 (or the pseudogene TRBV3-2) and TRBJ2-7; TRBD2 agrees at 9 bases. Looked up from germline, CDR1 is LGHDT and CDR2 is YNNKEL (reference sequence). V gave up 1 base and J gave up 6 bases; unmatched junction bases: 4. The CDR3 totals 14 residues. The DNA for the CDR3 is TGTGCCAGCAGCCAAGTCCTAGCGGGACTCGAGCAGTACTTC. Translation: CASSQVLAGLEQYF.

The chain has TRBV4-3 and TRBJ1-4, with a weak D call TRBD1 (5 bases). CDR1 is LGHNA, CDR2 YSLEER, per germline. The CDR3 extends over 16 amino acids. V was shortened by 1 base and J by 8 bases, with 17 bases between the two germline ends. CDR3 region: CASSQVGSLGGEKLFF. The CDR3 DNA reads TGCGCCAGCAGCCAAGTGGGCAGCCTCGGGGGGGAAAAACTGTTTTTT.

The V and J genes are TRBV18 and TRBJ2-5; D possibly corresponds to TRBD2 (5 bases). The CDR3 sequence is 15 residues long. V shed 0 bases and J shed 5 bases, with 13 bases lying between them. Germline V gene data show CDR1 as KGHSH and CDR2 as LQKENI. The CDR3 sequence: CASSPPTGLGETQYF. CDR3 bases: TGTGCCAGCTCACCACCGACGGGGTTGGGGGAGACCCAGTACTTC.

In its sample, this clone was seen a few times. This sequence joins TRBV2 and TRBJ1-6; TRBD1 matches at 8 bases. V trimming: 5 bases; J trimming: 9 bases; junction bases outside the gene matches: 6. The CDR3 covers 14 residues. Germline values: CDR1 SNHLY, CDR2 FYNNEI. The CDR3 nucleotides are TGTGCCAGCAGTCCGGACAGGGACGGTTCACCCCTCCACTTT. It encodes CASSPDRDGSPLHF.

This CDR3 is CASNDPPRCGRDTDTQYF. Here the CDR3 DNA reads TGTGCCAGCAACGATCCGCCCCGGTGCGGGAGGGACACAGATACGCAGTATTTT. V gene TRBV11-3 combines with J gene TRBJ2-3, with 9 bases identical to TRBD2. The ends lost 7 bases at V and 2 bases at J; junction bases unmatched: 16. This CDR3 is built from 18 residues. Germline V gene lookup returns CDR1 SGHNT and CDR2 YENEEA.

The genes are TRBV7-2 and TRBJ2-7; 7 bases agree with TRBD1. The CDR3 consists of 16 residues. Trimming at V came to 1 base and at J to 0 bases, leaving 6 bases not matched to a gene. Germline loops: CDR1 SGHTA, CDR2 FQGNSA. The CDR3 region is CASSLDRTGPSYEQYF. The CDR3 DNA follows: TGTGCCAGCAGCTTAGACAGGACAGGACCCTCCTACGAGCAGTACTTC.

The V and J genes are TRBV10-3 and TRBJ2-1; D is undetermined. Trimming removed 4 bases at V and 2 bases at J, with 9 bases between. From germline, CDR1 is ENHRY and CDR2 SYGVKD. The CDR3 runs to 14 residues. The CDR3 reads CAISGAPAYNEQFF. CDR3 nucleotides: TGTGCCATCAGTGGAGCGCCAGCCTACAATGAGCAGTTCTTC.

The rearrangement joins TRBV27 to TRBJ2-7, with 9 bases aligning to TRBD1. The ends lost 0 bases at V and 3 bases at J; junction bases unmatched: 0. The germline CDR1 and CDR2 sequences are MNHEY and SMNVEV (reference sequence). This CDR3 contains 14 residues. The CDR3 reads CASSLSTGGYEQYF. CDR3 DNA sequence: TGTGCCAGCAGTTTATCGACAGGGGGCTACGAGCAGTACTTC.

Details on this clone: The sample has other DNA sequences that encode this CDR3 too. The CDR3: CSVGQSNQPQHF. CDR3 DNA: TGCAGCGTTGGACAGAGCAATCAGCCCCAGCATTTT. The rearrangement links TRBV29-1 to TRBJ1-5; tentatively, D is TRBD1 (5 bases). CDR1 SQVTM and CDR2 ANQGSEA come from the germline V gene. Trimming pared 4 bases from V and 1 base from J, leaving 5 bases between. The CDR3 totals 12 residues.

V gene TRBV5-4 combines with J gene TRBJ2-3, with TRBD2 matching over 11 bases. Germline-derived CDR1 and CDR2 are SGHNT and YYREEE (reference sequence). There are 16 residues in the CDR3. The J segment lost 4 bases and the V segment lost 4 bases, leaving 8 bases of the junction unmatched. The CDR3 here is CASSRISGGGPDTQYF. CDR3 DNA sequence: TGTGCCAGCAGCCGAATTAGCGGGGGGGGGCCAGATACGCAGTATTTT.

This chain links TRBV20-1 with TRBJ1-1; D perhaps matches TRBD1 (5 bases). The V end lost 5 bases, the J end lost 11 bases, and 12 bases lay between the germline ends. Germline CDR1 DFQATT, CDR2 SNEGSKA (reference sequence). The CDR3 contains 10 residues. CDR3 residues: CSAGREAAFF. Written as DNA, the CDR3 is TGCAGTGCTGGCAGGGAGGCGGCTTTCTTT.

This clone came up once. This chain joins TRBV7-2 and TRBJ2-5, with TRBD2 matching over 11 bases. The CDR3 is 15 residues long. V was pared by 5 bases and J by 4 bases, with 6 bases of the junction left unmatched. CDR1 is SGHTA and CDR2 is FQGNSA in the germline V gene. The CDR3 nucleotides read TGTGCCAGCAGCCTCCTAGCGGGAGGCGGAGAGACCCAGTACTTC. This sequence encodes CASSLLAGGGETQYF.

This sequence joins TRBV2 and TRBJ1-1; D might be TRBD1 (6 bases). This CDR3 spans 13 amino acids. Germline-derived CDR1 and CDR2 are SNHLY and FYNNEI. V was cut by 7 bases and J by 0 bases, with 9 bases left in between. CDR3 amino acids: CASNGQLNTEAFF. The CDR3 DNA is TGTGCCAGCAATGGACAGTTGAACACTGAAGCTTTCTTT.

This clone was counted once. The CDR3 region has the DNA TGTGCCAGCAGTGACGCTAGCGGACTATACAATGAGCAGTTCTTC. Translated, it gives CASSDASGLYNEQFF. The rearrangement uses TRBV6-4 and TRBJ2-1; 7 bases match TRBD2. This CDR3 contains 15 residues. V lost 2 bases to trimming and J lost 4 bases; unmatched junction nucleotides: 5. Germline V gene sequence: CDR1 MRHNA, CDR2 SNTAGT.

V gene TRBV9 combines with J gene TRBJ2-7; 7 bases fit TRBD2. The CDR3 has 14 amino acids. Germline assignment: CDR1 SGDLS and CDR2 YYNGEE. V trimming: 4 bases; J trimming: 5 bases; junction bases outside the gene matches: 9. CDR3 sequence reads: CASSPWAGENEQYF. The CDR3 DNA follows: TGTGCCAGCAGCCCGTGGGCGGGAGAAAACGAGCAGTACTTC.

CDR3 amino acids: CASSFRMAGSPHNEQFF. CDR3 coding DNA: TGTGCCAGCAGTTTTAGGATGGCGGGATCCCCCCACAATGAGCAGTTCTTC. The chain links TRBV28 to TRBJ2-1; perhaps TRBD2 as D (6 bases). In germline, CDR1 is MDHEN, CDR2 SYDVKM. This CDR3 is built from 17 residues. The V end lost 3 bases, the J end lost 5 bases, and 20 bases lay between the germline ends.

The chain combines TRBV19 with TRBJ1-1; unclear D gene. The V gene's germline CDR1 is LNHDA and CDR2 SQIVND (reference sequence). Trimming took off 3 bases at V and 0 bases at J, with 8 bases between the two ends. The CDR3 loop spans 14 amino acids. The CDR3: CASSMEGLNTEAFF. CDR3 DNA sequence: TGTGCCAGTAGTATGGAGGGATTGAACACTGAAGCTTTCTTT.

This chain connects TRBV29-1 to TRBJ1-5; 7 nucleotides line up with TRBD1. V shed 4 bases, J shed 6 bases, and the junction held 6 bases outside the gene matches. There are 13 residues in the CDR3. CDR1 and CDR2 (germline): SQVTM, ANQGSEA. CDR3 DNA: TGCAGCGTTGGACAGGGTGGTGGTCAGCCCCAGCATTTT. It codes for CSVGQGGGQPQHF.